The 20 T cell receptor beta chains below were found in one sample sequenced in a study of OX40 agonist ivuxolimab in advanced cancers. Clones were read by immunoSEQ multiplex PCR, and TCRdb kept only the in-frame ones, dropping some. The sample records some 64,000 clones, roughly nine tenths being singletons. The specimen was CD4+ or CD8+ T cells sorted from blood, collected in a trial of the OX40 agonist ivuxolimab. The receptors derive from an adult with an advanced solid tumor such as melanoma, head and neck, liver or kidney cancer.

In nucleotides, the CDR3 is TGTGCCAGCAGCGAAACCTCGTTCGGCTACACCTTC. This sequence encodes CASSETSFGYTF. The chain is built from TRBV2 and TRBJ1-2; no clear D. The V gene's germline CDR1 is SNHLY and CDR2 FYNNEI. The CDR3 is made up of 12 amino acids. V was trimmed by 6 bases and J by 8 bases, leaving 13 bases between them.

V gene TRBV6-5 combines with J gene TRBJ2-3; D is undetermined. CDR3 length: 10 amino acids. Trimming removed 4 bases at V and 6 bases at J, with 2 bases between. Germline loops: CDR1 MNHEY, CDR2 SVGAGI. The CDR3 spells CASSSDTQYF. CDR3 nucleotide sequence: TGTGCCAGCAGTTCGGATACGCAGTATTTT.

The chain combines TRBV6-4 with TRBJ2-1; TRBD2 aligns across 7 bases. Germline V lookup: CDR1 MRHNA, CDR2 SNTAGT. Trimming cost V 11 bases and J 3 bases; bases outside gene matches: 16. The CDR3 runs to 16 residues. The CDR3 region is CASTSRGRGYYNEQFF. The CDR3, as DNA: TGTGCCTCTACCTCCCGAGGGCGGGGGTACTACAATGAGCAGTTCTTC.

This chain links TRBV10-3 with TRBJ2-7, with TRBD2 matching over 11 bases. The V segment lost 0 bases and the J segment 5 bases; nucleotides outside the gene matches: 6. There are 16 residues in the CDR3. Looked up from germline, CDR1 is ENHRY and CDR2 is SYGVKD. CDR3 protein: CAISESRTSGGNEQYF. In DNA form, the CDR3 reads TGTGCCATCAGTGAGTCGAGAACTAGCGGGGGAAACGAGCAGTACTTC.

The gene calls are TRBV29-1 and TRBJ2-2; D not certain. The V end lost 8 bases, the J end lost 2 bases, and 12 bases lay between the germline ends. Germline V gene sequence: CDR1 SQVTM, CDR2 ANQGSEA. This CDR3 spans 13 amino acids. CDR3 amino acids: CSCSTVNTGELFF. The CDR3 bases are TGCAGCTGTTCTACAGTCAACACCGGGGAGCTGTTTTTT.

The chain links TRBV5-1 to TRBJ1-1, with D possibly being TRBD1 (5 bases). There are 14 residues in the CDR3. Germline V CDR1 and CDR2: SGHRS, YFSETQ. V lost 4 bases and J lost 0, with 10 bases in between. This CDR3 is CASSPGRMNTEAFF. CDR3 DNA sequence: TGCGCCAGCAGCCCGGGACGTATGAACACTGAAGCTTTCTTT.

The genes are TRBV18 and TRBJ1-2; no clear D gene. The V end was cut by 5 bases, the J end by 6 bases, with 13 bases between. Germline V gene data show CDR1 as KGHSH and CDR2 as LQKENI. The CDR3 has 13 residues. This CDR3 is CASSRGPQDGYTF. The CDR3 nucleotides read TGTGCCAGCTCAAGAGGGCCGCAGGATGGCTACACCTTC.

The chain employs TRBV6-5 and TRBJ2-2, with 7 bases that match TRBD1. The junction had 7 bases not matched to a gene; V was cut back by 7 bases and J by 5 bases. From germline, CDR1 is MNHEY and CDR2 SVGAGI. CDR3 length: 14 residues. CDR3 nucleotides: TGTGCCAGCAATGAGGGGGCCATTACCGGGGAGCTGTTTTTT. This translates into CASNEGAITGELFF.

This chain connects TRBV19 to TRBJ1-1, with D unresolved. CDR3 length: 12 amino acids. Trimming removed 3 bases from V and 7 bases from J, with 9 bases in between. Germline V gene lookup returns CDR1 LNHDA and CDR2 SQIVND (reference sequence). The CDR3 DNA reads TGTGCCAGTAGTATCGCGCGTAATGAAGCTTTCTTT. This gives the protein CASSIARNEAFF.

A single count supports this clone. This chain connects TRBV28 to TRBJ2-7, with no clear D. Germline V gives CDR1 MDHEN, CDR2 SYDVKM. Trimming stripped 3 bases from V and 5 bases from J, with 11 bases between. The CDR3 has 13 residues. CDR3 bases: TGTGCCAGCAGTTTTCTTGTAGCTGACGAGCAGTACTTC. The encoded protein is CASSFLVADEQYF.

This rearrangement joins TRBV6-5 to TRBJ2-5; weak D call: TRBD2 (7 bases). The ends were cut back, 3 bases at V and 6 bases at J, with 14 bases in the middle. The CDR3 is 14 amino acids. In germline, CDR1 is MNHEY, CDR2 SVGAGI. The CDR3 loop is CASSYGGGQQTQYF. CDR3 bases: TGTGCCAGCAGTTATGGGGGGGGGCAGCAGACCCAGTACTTC.

A single count supports this clone. V and J are TRBV28 and TRBJ2-1; D not certain. With 4 bases removed from V and 6 bases from J, the gap between germline ends came to 19 bases. The CDR3 has 16 amino acids. Germline assignment: CDR1 MDHEN and CDR2 SYDVKM. The CDR3 sequence: CASSSPSPSVTNEQFF. The CDR3 region has the DNA TGTGCCAGCAGTTCACCTTCCCCGTCAGTTACCAATGAGCAGTTCTTC.

This clone was found once. The chain uses TRBV6-5 and TRBJ2-3; TRBD2 matches 9 bases. Germline CDR1 is MNHEY and CDR2 is SVGAGI. The CDR3 has 15 amino acids. Trimming at V came to 6 bases and at J to 2 bases, leaving 6 bases not matched to a gene. DNA of the CDR3: TGTGCCAGCAGCCAAAGCGGGGGGTACACAGATACGCAGTATTTT. It encodes CASSQSGGYTDTQYF.

The gene calls are TRBV10-1 and TRBJ2-1; D perhaps matches TRBD1 (5 bases). CDR1 and CDR2 from the germline V gene are WNHNN and SYGVQD (reference sequence). The CDR3 sequence is 11 residues long. The V and J ends lost 7 bases and 8 bases respectively, with 9 bases between them. The CDR3 reads CASTIRDEQFF. As DNA, the CDR3 is TGCGCCAGCACCATCAGGGATGAGCAGTTCTTC.

This chain links TRBV11-2 with TRBJ2-1; possibly TRBD1 for D (8 bases). The germline gives CDR1 SGHAT, CDR2 FQNNGV. Between the trimmed V and J ends, which lost 10 bases and 3 bases, there was a span of 19 bases. The CDR3 runs to 15 residues. The CDR3 DNA is TGTGCCACTCAGGGGGCTAGCGGCGACTACAATGAGCAGTTCTTC. Translated: CATQGASGDYNEQFF.

The J gene is TRBJ2-7, the V gene TRBV11-1; D remains ambiguous. The V gene lost 6 bases and the J gene lost 3 bases, with 15 bases spanning the gap. Germline loops: CDR1 SGHAT, CDR2 FQDESV (reference sequence). The CDR3 sequence is 14 residues long. The CDR3 here is CASRPALDLYEQYF. For the CDR3, the DNA is TGTGCCAGCAGGCCAGCCCTGGACCTCTACGAGCAGTACTTC.

The rearrangement joins TRBV5-4 to TRBJ1-1, with 8 bases aligning to TRBD1. In germline, CDR1 is SGHNT, CDR2 YYREEE (reference sequence). V shed 4 bases and J 2 bases; nucleotides not matched to a gene: 19. The CDR3 extends over 19 amino acids. CDR3 nucleotide sequence: TGTGCCAGCAGCCGCGACCTAGGACAGGGAGGATATATTAACACTGAAGCTTTCTTT. Translating it yields CASSRDLGQGGYINTEAFF. The whole variable domain, filled in from reference TRBV5-4 and TRBJ1-1, reads ETGVTQSPTHLIKTRGQQVTLRCSSQSGHNTVSWYQQALGQGPQFIFQYYREEENGRGNFPPRFSGLQFPNYSSELNVNALELDDSALYLCASSRDLGQGGYINTEAFFGQGTRLTVV.

This chain links TRBV5-6 with TRBJ2-1; D unresolved. The CDR3 is 12 amino acids. CDR1 is SGHDT, CDR2 YYEEEE, per germline. The ends were cut back, 1 base at V and 7 bases at J, with 6 bases in the middle. The CDR3 protein is CASSLLRNEQFF. The CDR3 DNA sequence: TGTGCCAGCAGCTTGCTTAGGAATGAGCAGTTCTTC.

The chain is built from TRBV9 and TRBJ2-3; D perhaps matches TRBD1 (6 bases). Germline V gives CDR1 SGDLS, CDR2 YYNGEE. Trimming shortened V by 4 bases and J by 6 bases, and 18 bases separated the two germline ends. The CDR3 length is 15 residues. The CDR3 is CASSYRGRDKDTQYF. The CDR3 coding sequence is TGTGCCAGCAGCTATCGGGGTAGGGACAAGGATACGCAGTATTTT.

The V and J genes are TRBV5-4 and TRBJ1-3, with D unclear. This CDR3 has 12 residues. V was shortened by 5 bases and J by 4 bases, with 7 bases between the two germline ends. Per germline, CDR1 SGHNT and CDR2 YYREEE (reference sequence). Written as DNA, the CDR3 is TGTGCCAGCAGTGTGGGGGGAAACACCATATATTTT. Amino acid sequence: CASSVGGNTIYF.